The rows below give T cell receptor beta chains drawn from one sample of a study of blood T cell repertoires in COVID-19. Assay: immunoSEQ multiplex PCR; the TCRdb copy retains only in-frame clones and omits some. The sample lists 150,000 or so clones, 91% occurring once. Source material: peripheral blood. The source of these receptors is a man between 50 and 59 years old with acute or convalescent COVID-19. CDR3s include the opening cysteine and the closing phenylalanine or tryptophan. The D gene is left open where the match is weak. Expanded clones are given a class, and other clones once, few, many or no size at all.

clone_size	cdr3_length	j_call	d_call	v_call	cdr3_aa	cdr3_nt
.	20	TRBJ1-1	.	TRBV2	CASSEPRYNSGLSKNTEAFF	TGTGCCAGCAGTGAACCCCGTTATAATAGCGGGTTGTCCAAGAACACTGAAGCTTTCTTT
.	14	TRBJ1-2	.	TRBV5-4	CASSSGQSLYGYTF	TGTGCCAGCAGCTCGGGACAATCCCTCTATGGCTACACCTTC
.	16	TRBJ2-7	TRBD2	TRBV6-6	CASSSAWSGSAYEQYF	TGTGCCAGCAGTTCCGCGTGGAGCGGGAGTGCCTACGAGCAGTACTTC
.	14	TRBJ1-1	TRBD1	TRBV10-1	CARTTGGWNTEAFF	TGCGCCAGAACCACAGGGGGCTGGAACACTGAAGCTTTCTTT
.	17	TRBJ2-5	TRBD2	TRBV27	CASSLFRLAGGGGAQYF	TGTGCCAGCAGTTTATTCCGACTAGCGGGAGGGGGCGGGGCCCAGTACTTC
once	16	TRBJ1-5	.	TRBV6-6	CASGFTSPESNQPQHF	TGTGCCAGCGGATTTACCTCTCCGGAGAGCAATCAGCCCCAGCATTTT
.	13	TRBJ2-5	.	TRBV6-5	CASSYSAGETQYF	TGTGCCAGCAGTTACTCGGCAGGGGAGACCCAGTACTTC
.	15	TRBJ2-2	TRBD1	TRBV18	CASSRGQGRTGELFF	TGTGCCAGCTCACGCGGACAGGGTCGGACCGGGGAGCTGTTTTTT
.	13	TRBJ2-7	TRBD1	TRBV28	CASRRQGAYEQYF	TGTGCCAGCAGACGACAGGGGGCCTACGAGCAGTACTTC
.	14	TRBJ2-3	.	TRBV19	CATTRGAFTDTQYF	TGTGCCACCACCCGGGGGGCCTTCACAGATACGCAGTATTTT
.	17	TRBJ2-2	TRBD2	TRBV2	CASSAAAGGPGYGELFF	TGTGCCAGCAGTGCGGCGGCGGGAGGGCCGGGGTACGGGGAGCTGTTTTTT
.	13	TRBJ1-5	.	TRBV27	CASSLGGKQPQHF	TGTGCCAGCAGTTTAGGGGGGAAGCAGCCCCAGCATTTT
once	12	TRBJ1-1	TRBD1	TRBV2	CASRGTGDVTFF	TGTGCCAGCAGGGGGACAGGGGATGTAACTTTCTTT
.	18	TRBJ2-4	TRBD1	TRBV14	CASSQTTGAGLAKNIQYF	TGTGCCAGCAGCCAAACGACAGGGGCCGGCCTAGCCAAAAACATTCAGTACTTC
.	13	TRBJ2-2	.	TRBV6-5	CASKVENTGELFF	TGTGCCAGCAAAGTAGAGAACACCGGGGAGCTGTTTTTT
.	17	TRBJ2-2	.	TRBV15	CATSRSRQEANTGELFF	TGTGCCACCAGCAGAAGTCGACAGGAAGCGAACACCGGGGAGCTGTTTTTT
.	14	TRBJ2-1	TRBD1	TRBV5-4	CASSQKLTGNEQFF	TGTGCCAGCAGCCAAAAGCTGACAGGGAATGAGCAGTTCTTC
once	15	TRBJ2-1	TRBD2	TRBV9	CASSRTSGPYNEQFF	TGTGCCAGCAGCCGGACTAGCGGACCCTACAATGAGCAGTTCTTC
.	14	TRBJ1-6	TRBD1	TRBV7-9	CASRRTGESSPLHF	TGTGCCAGCAGACGGACAGGGGAAAGTTCACCCCTCCACTTT
.	13	TRBJ1-2	TRBD1	TRBV11-2	CASSFGTEYGYTF	TGTGCCAGCAGCTTCGGGACAGAGTATGGCTACACCTTC
.	16	TRBJ2-3	TRBD2	TRBV3-1/TRBV3-2	CASSRYGLAGGATQYF	TGTGCCAGCAGCCGCTACGGACTAGCGGGAGGAGCCACGCAGTATTTT
once	14	TRBJ1-4	.	TRBV18	CASSSETTNEKLFF	TGTGCCAGCTCTTCAGAAACAACTAATGAAAAACTGTTTTTT
.	18	TRBJ2-3	TRBD2	TRBV7-2	CASSLRTSGLTSTDTQYF	TGTGCCAGCAGCTTGAGGACTAGCGGGTTGACTAGCACAGATACGCAGTATTTT
.	16	TRBJ1-5	TRBD1	TRBV28	CASSPRTGGYGQPQHF	TGTGCCAGCAGTCCGCGGACAGGGGGCTATGGTCAGCCCCAGCATTTT
.	13	TRBJ2-2	.	TRBV12-3/TRBV12-4	CASSLAAAGELFF	TGTGCCAGCAGTTTGGCGGCTGCCGGGGAGCTGTTTTTT
.	16	TRBJ1-4	TRBD1	TRBV15	CATSGRQGEVGEKLFF	TGTGCCACCAGCGGAAGACAGGGGGAGGTTGGTGAAAAACTGTTTTTT
.	15	TRBJ2-5	.	TRBV5-4	CASSSDLQGQETQYF	TGTGCCAGCAGCTCCGACCTTCAGGGGCAAGAGACCCAGTACTTC
.	16	TRBJ2-3	TRBD2	TRBV18	CASSPPRGAVTDTQYF	TGTGCCAGCTCACCACCGCGGGGGGCCGTCACAGATACGCAGTATTTT
.	11	TRBJ2-5	TRBD2	TRBV20-1	CSARGRGTQYF	TGCAGTGCTAGGGGGAGGGGGACCCAGTACTTC
.	17	TRBJ1-2	.	TRBV6-2/TRBV6-3	CASTPTEGLLTNYGYTF	TGTGCCAGCACCCCTACCGAGGGACTGCTCACTAACTATGGCTACACCTTC
few	13	TRBJ1-2	.	TRBV24-1	CATSDGLQVGYTF	TGTGCCACCAGTGATGGCTTACAGGTCGGCTACACCTTC